This is a list of T cell receptor beta chains from one sample in a study of vaccination and CD4 T cells after COVID-19. TCRdb reanalysed the PCR reads using MiXCR and keeps one entry per CDR3 protein. Here the sample spans approximately 18,000 distinct CDR3 sequences, roughly 50% being singletons. These receptors' antigens are unknown. The sample here was CD4+ T cells from blood, cultured in vitro, taken about 7 months after SARS-CoV-2 vaccination. These receptors were taken from a human donor who had recovered from COVID-19. Both conserved end residues are part of each CDR3. The D gene is left open where the match is weak. Size is omitted from some rows. Given values are once, few, many or a class for expanded clones.

TRBJ2-5 TRBD2 - 16 TRBV10-3 CAISEARAGGLETQYF TGTGCCATCAGTGAGGCCAGGGCGGGAGGCTTAGAGACCCAGTACTTC
TRBJ2-1 - - 11 TRBV18 CASSGGNEQFF TGTGCCAGCTCTGGGGGCAATGAGCAGTTCTTC
TRBJ2-5 - - 14 TRBV6-5 CASSYKWGQETQYF TGTGCCAGCAGTTACAAGTGGGGCCAAGAGACCCAGTACTTC
TRBJ2-1 TRBD2 - 15 TRBV6-5 CASSYGLAGHNEQFF TGTGCCAGCAGTTACGGACTAGCGGGGCACAATGAGCAGTTCTTC
TRBJ1-2 - - 14 TRBV19 CASSRHTGDYGYTF TGTGCCAGTAGTAGACACACTGGTGACTATGGCTACACCTTC
TRBJ1-1 - - 13 TRBV6-1 CASTVGQNTEAFF TGTGCCAGCACGGTGGGGCAGAACACTGAAGCTTTCTTT
TRBJ2-2 - - 14 TRBV6-2/TRBV6-3 CASRPAENTGELFF TGTGCCAGCAGACCCGCAGAGAACACCGGGGAGCTGTTTTTT
TRBJ1-2 TRBD1 - 14 TRBV15 CATSRGDSDYGYTF TGTGCCACCAGCAGGGGGGACAGTGACTATGGCTACACCTTC
TRBJ2-3 - - 13 TRBV20-1 CSAREASTDTQYF TGCAGTGCTAGAGAGGCCAGCACAGATACGCAGTATTTT
TRBJ2-5 - few 11 TRBV10-3 CAISEQETQYF TGTGCCATCAGTGAGCAAGAGACCCAGTACTTC
TRBJ2-7 - few 11 TRBV7-2 CASSSYYEQYF TGTGCCAGCAGCTCTTACTACGAGCAGTACTTC
TRBJ1-1 - few 13 TRBV7-9 CASSFGGDTEAFF TGTGCCAGCAGCTTTGGAGGGGACACTGAAGCTTTCTTT
TRBJ2-5 TRBD2 - 16 TRBV20-1 CSARGLEGLGFPTQYF TGCAGTGCTAGAGGTTTGGAGGGACTAGGTTTCCCGACCCAGTACTTC
TRBJ2-5 TRBD1 - 15 TRBV25-1 CASSDWTGALETQYF TGTGCCAGCAGTGATTGGACAGGGGCCTTAGAGACCCAGTACTTC
TRBJ2-1 - - 12 TRBV7-3 CASSSRTSEQFF TGTGCCAGCAGCTCTCGGACTTCGGAGCAGTTCTTC
TRBJ2-3 TRBD1 few 17 TRBV20-1 CSARDTGTGGGTDTQYF TGCAGTGCTAGAGACACCGGGACAGGGGGCGGCACAGATACGCAGTATTTT
TRBJ2-2 TRBD2 - 18 TRBV7-6 CASSSRARTSESTGELFF TGTGCCAGCAGCTCCAGAGCCAGGACTAGCGAGAGCACCGGGGAGCTGTTTTTT
TRBJ2-1 - - 12 TRBV20-1 CSASLRYNEQFF TGCAGTGCTAGTTTGCGCTACAATGAGCAGTTCTTC
TRBJ1-6 - - 17 TRBV7-8 CASSSSLPGSVFAPLHF TGTGCCAGCAGCTCTAGCCTCCCGGGTTCGGTGTTTGCACCCCTCCACTTT
TRBJ2-3 - few 13 TRBV6-1 CASSQSYKDTQYF TGTGCCAGCAGTCAAAGCTACAAAGATACGCAGTATTTT
TRBJ2-5 TRBD1 - 13 TRBV6-1 CASSVGTGETQYF TGTGCCAGCAGTGTCGGGACAGGGGAGACCCAGTACTTC
TRBJ2-1 - - 13 TRBV5-6 CASSLDYYNEQFF TGTGCCAGCAGCTTGGACTACTACAATGAGCAGTTCTTC
TRBJ2-2 TRBD1 - 16 TRBV5-4 CASSLGRGRFTGELFF TGTGCCAGCAGCTTGGGCAGGGGGCGATTCACCGGGGAGCTGTTTTTT
TRBJ1-6 - - 15 TRBV7-2 CASGKRSSYNSPLHF TGTGCCAGCGGAAAAAGGAGCTCCTATAATTCACCCCTCCACTTT
TRBJ2-7 TRBD2 few 15 TRBV20-1 CSARSTSGATYEQYF TGCAGTGCTAGGTCTACCAGCGGGGCTACCTACGAGCAGTACTTC
TRBJ2-2 - - 13 TRBV12-3/TRBV12-4 CASSIGNTGELFF TGTGCCAGCAGCATAGGGAACACCGGGGAGCTGTTTTTT